This T cell receptor (beta chain) emerged from a study of shared clonotypes between healthy human individuals. Study summary: Donors had three CD4 naive, three CD4 memory, two CD8 naive and one CD8 memory plate apiece.

This clone was seen a handful of times. The antigen remains undetermined. Other DNA sequences within the sample encode an identical CDR3. Libraries were prepared by immunoSEQ multiplex PCR; TCRdb keeps only in-frame clonotypes and omits some of them. The table records a few million clones, around 95% of them present only once. HIV-negative, healthy adults without recent acute infections or vaccinations were the donors. General study results and limits: The diversity represented, both genetic and in exposure history, was limited by few donors. Several donors had roughly 5% of their naive CD4 clonotypes in common.

CDR1 is SGHRS, CDR2 YFSETQ, per germline. Trimming took off 1 base at V and 4 bases at J, with 4 bases between the two ends. CDR3 length: 12 residues. The receptor was isolated from a man younger than 30 in good health. The source material was naive CD4+ T cells sorted from blood. Subset defined: CD45RA+ positively selected. This chain connects TRBV5-1 to TRBJ2-3; D remains unclear. The CDR3 sequence is CASSLSADTQYF. DNA of the CDR3: TGCGCCAGCAGCTTGTCAGCAGATACGCAGTATTTT.